The T cell receptor (beta chain) under discussion was sequenced for a study of human T cells and chemical hapten exposure. Study context: Upper inner arm skin measuring about 2 cm by about 2 cm received 2% DPC for sensitization. Study findings and constraints: Correlating positively with patch test score were the PT1 expanded TCR counts.

The CDR3 runs 14 residues. V lost 4 bases to trimming and J lost 4 bases, with 14 bases between them. Germline CDR1 reads SGHDT; CDR2 reads YYEEEE. Notes on this clonotype: Its target is unknown.

Each cDNA molecule in the library carried unique molecular identifiers. One entry per CDR3 protein results from TCRdb running MiXCR on the RACE reads. The table lists approximately 260,000 distinct CDR3 sequences, about 9% of them singletons. Time point noted: pre-sensitization, week 0. Indicated treatment: therapeutic diphenylcyclopropenone sensitization with weekly scalp DPC. The study enrolled 18 to 70-year-old alopecia patients suitable for DPC. The chain couples TRBV5-6 to TRBJ1-2, with D maybe TRBD1 (5 bases). The specimen comprised whole blood, sampled in connection with sensitization to the hapten diphenylcyclopropenone (DPC). This clonotype was sampled from a woman in her thirties or forties with alopecia areata. Some clones in this sample may be carry-over from other donors' samples. In nucleotides, the CDR3 is TGTGCCAGCAGCAATATTGCGGGGACCTATGGCTACACCTTC. Its translation is CASSNIAGTYGYTF.